This T cell receptor (beta chain) was recorded in a study of OX40 agonist ivuxolimab in advanced cancers. Study in general: Earlier anti-PD-1, anti-PD-L1 or anti-CTLA-4 therapy was permitted; roughly 37% had received some.

Clones were sequenced by immunoSEQ multiplex PCR, and TCRdb holds only the in-frame ones, with some missing. This table has about 71,000 clones, about 93% appearing once. Note on this clone: Antigen unknown.

Study-wide findings and caveats: Blood T cells, both CD4+ and CD8+, expanded clonally by week 6 at 0.1 to 3.0 mg/kg.

Germline values: CDR1 MNHEY, CDR2 SVGAGI. The V and J ends lost 6 bases and 2 bases respectively, with 14 bases between them. The CDR3 is made up of 15 amino acids. The sampling schedule covered blood at baseline, cycle 4 day 1, and cycle 7 day 1. The source is an adult with an advanced solid tumor such as melanoma, head and neck, liver or kidney cancer. Sample: CD4+ or CD8+ T cells sorted from blood, taken in a trial of the OX40 agonist ivuxolimab. The gene calls are TRBV6-5 and TRBJ2-4; TRBD1 is a possible D gene (6 bases). The CDR3 coding sequence is TGTGCCAGCAGGCTGACAGGCGGGTCCAAAAACATTCAGTACTTC. This codes for CASRLTGGSKNIQYF.